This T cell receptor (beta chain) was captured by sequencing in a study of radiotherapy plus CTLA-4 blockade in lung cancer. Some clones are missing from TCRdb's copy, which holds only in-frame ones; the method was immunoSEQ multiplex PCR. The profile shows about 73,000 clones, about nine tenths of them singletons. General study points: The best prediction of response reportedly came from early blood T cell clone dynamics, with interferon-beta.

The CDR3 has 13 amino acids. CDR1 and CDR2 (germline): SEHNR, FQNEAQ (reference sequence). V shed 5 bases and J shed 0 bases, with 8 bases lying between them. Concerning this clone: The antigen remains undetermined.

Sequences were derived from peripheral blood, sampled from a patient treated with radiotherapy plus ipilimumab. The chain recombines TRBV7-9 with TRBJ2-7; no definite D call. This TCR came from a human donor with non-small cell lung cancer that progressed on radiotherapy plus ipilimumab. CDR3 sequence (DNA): TGTGCCAGCAGCCCGGGTGGCTCCTACGAGCAGTACTTC. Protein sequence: CASSPGGSYEQYF.